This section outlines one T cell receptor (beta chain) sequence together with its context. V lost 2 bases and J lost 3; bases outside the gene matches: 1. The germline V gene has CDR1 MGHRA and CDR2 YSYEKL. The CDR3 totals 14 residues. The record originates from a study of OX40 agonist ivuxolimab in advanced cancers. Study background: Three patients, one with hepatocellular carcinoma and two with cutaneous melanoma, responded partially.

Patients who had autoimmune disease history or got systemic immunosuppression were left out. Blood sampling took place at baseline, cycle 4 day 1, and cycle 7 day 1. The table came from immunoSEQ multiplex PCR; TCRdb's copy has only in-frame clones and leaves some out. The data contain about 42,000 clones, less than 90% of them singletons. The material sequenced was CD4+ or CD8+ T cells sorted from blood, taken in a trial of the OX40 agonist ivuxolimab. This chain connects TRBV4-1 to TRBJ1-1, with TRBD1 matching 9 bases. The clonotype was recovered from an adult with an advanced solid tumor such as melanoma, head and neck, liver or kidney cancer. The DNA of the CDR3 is TGCGCCAGCAGCCAAAGACAGGGGGACACTGAAGCTTTCTTT. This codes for CASSQRQGDTEAFF.